This T cell receptor beta chain was retrieved from a study of identical twins. There are many counts of this clonotype. Trimming cost V 1 base and J 9 bases, with 12 bases left between them. This CDR3 has 13 amino acids. TCRdb re-called the 5' RACE reads with MiXCR, one entry per CDR3 protein. The table has a few hundred thousand distinct CDR3 sequences, about 8% seen once. This sample also belongs to another study, concerning yellow fever vaccine responses in identical twins.

The sequence came from a woman between 18 and 29 years old in good health. The rearrangement joins TRBV12-3 or TRBV12-4 to TRBJ1-1; D may be TRBD1 (6 bases). The sample consisted of CD8+ T cells sorted from blood. The CDR3 is CASSLVDRDKAFF. CDR3 DNA: TGTGCCAGCAGTTTAGTGGACAGAGATAAAGCTTTCTTT.